This note documents a single TCR beta chain sequence. Its antigen is not known. Built from TCR beta cDNA, the libraries had unique molecular identifiers in them. The T cell input of roughly 0.95 to 11 million gave approximately 500,000 cDNA molecules. TCRdb re-called the PCR reads with MiXCR, one entry per CDR3 protein. The sample lists approximately 350,000 distinct CDR3 sequences, approximately 33% occurring once. This specimen comes from a study of post-analysis software for immune sequencing data. Overall study results and limits: When compared against controls, multiple sclerosis patients showed significantly lower normalized Chao1 diversity.

This TCR was recovered from a girl between 10 and 17 years old with multiple sclerosis. The sequencing input was blood.

CDR3 sequence (DNA): TGTGCCAGCAGTTACCTCAACTCTGGAAACACCATATATTTT. Translation gives CASSYLNSGNTIYF. The V gene is TRBV6-5, the J gene TRBJ1-3, with D unclear. CDR1 and CDR2 (germline): MNHEY, SVGAGI. This CDR3 spans 14 amino acids. The ends were cut back, 2 bases at V and 0 bases at J, with 5 bases in the middle.